Each of the 5 T cell receptor beta chains below was sequenced from the same sample in a study of spatial heterogeneity in lung cancer. TCRdb fed the 5' RACE reads into MiXCR, producing one record per CDR3 protein. The data show under 8,500 distinct CDR3 sequences, roughly 5% seen once. Noted time point: sample taken at primary tumor resection. The study sequenced unsorted whole RNA from tumor, nontumor lung or frozen PBMC. The specimen was normal lung tissue next to the tumor, collected at surgery. Every receptor here comes from a female donor with early-stage non-small cell lung cancer.

Within the sample, this clonotype is medium-sized. V gene TRBV6-5 combines with J gene TRBJ2-2, with 7 bases matching TRBD2. Trimming removed 6 bases from V and 6 bases from J; junction bases left unmatched: 7. In germline, CDR1 is MNHEY, CDR2 SVGAGI. The CDR3 runs to 14 residues. CDR3 in DNA: TGTGCCAGCAGGCGTGGCGGGAGCGCCGGGGAGCTGTTTTTT. It yields the protein CASRRGGSAGELFF.

In this sample, this clonotype turned up many times. This chain uses TRBV13 with TRBJ2-1; D is perhaps TRBD1 (5 bases). In germline, CDR1 is PRHDT, CDR2 FYEKMQ (reference sequence). V was trimmed by 5 bases and J by 4 bases, leaving 12 bases between them. This CDR3 region has 14 residues. CDR3 sequence (DNA): TGTGCCAGCAGCACTCATACAGGTTACAATGAGCAGTTCTTC. Amino acid sequence: CASSTHTGYNEQFF.

This clonotype was counted ten times or more. This rearrangement joins TRBV7-3 to TRBJ2-1; 8 bases fit TRBD2. With V trimmed by 2 bases and J by 8 bases, 2 bases remained unmatched. Per germline, CDR1 SGHTA and CDR2 FQGTGA. This CDR3 has 13 residues. CDR3 protein: CASSLGTRDEQFF. The CDR3 DNA follows: TGTGCCAGCAGCTTAGGGACTAGGGATGAGCAGTTCTTC.

Within the sample, this clonotype is large (0.1 to 1%). The chain employs TRBV7-9 and TRBJ1-6, with D possibly being TRBD1 (5 bases). V was trimmed by 5 bases and J by 8 bases, leaving 13 bases between them. Germline CDR1 is SEHNR and CDR2 is FQNEAQ (reference sequence). The CDR3 totals 14 residues. The CDR3 sequence is CASSRRDGDSPLHF. CDR3 nucleotides: TGTGCCAGCAGCCGCCGGGACGGCGATTCACCCCTCCACTTT.

This clonotype was recorded at least ten times. V usage is TRBV5-1 and J usage is TRBJ1-1; maybe TRBD1 (5 bases). The CDR3 totals 13 residues. Trimming removed 4 bases from V and 2 bases from J, with 9 bases in between. Germline V gene lookup returns CDR1 SGHRS and CDR2 YFSETQ. The CDR3: CASSNRGNTEAFF. In DNA, the CDR3 is TGCGCCAGCAGCAACCGGGGCAACACTGAAGCTTTCTTT.